This is a list of T cell receptor beta chains from one sample in a study of OX40 agonist ivuxolimab in advanced cancers. Clones were read by immunoSEQ multiplex PCR, and TCRdb kept only the in-frame ones, dropping some. The sample comprises roughly 65,000 clones, roughly 92% of which are singletons, and just under 0.3% rests with the top ten. The material was CD4+ or CD8+ T cells sorted from blood, obtained in a trial of the OX40 agonist ivuxolimab. The receptors come from an adult with an advanced solid tumor such as melanoma, head and neck, liver or kidney cancer. Each CDR3 is given with its conserved first and last residue. D genes are given only for firm matches. Some rows have no size entry. The others give once, few or many, or a class for an expanded clone.

D gene: TRBD1; V gene: TRBV29-1; clone size: -; J gene: TRBJ1-5; CDR3 protein: CSVGTGGNQPQHF; CDR3 DNA: TGCAGCGTAGGGACAGGGGGCAATCAGCCCCAGCATTTT
D gene: TRBD1; V gene: TRBV5-1; clone size: -; J gene: TRBJ1-1; CDR3 protein: CASSLGQGASLAFF; CDR3 DNA: TGCGCCAGCAGCCTAGGACAGGGGGCTAGTCTGGCTTTCTTT
D gene: TRBD2; V gene: TRBV29-1; clone size: -; J gene: TRBJ2-1; CDR3 protein: CSVEGTRQDEQFF; CDR3 DNA: TGCAGCGTTGAAGGGACTAGGCAGGATGAGCAGTTCTTC
D gene: -; V gene: TRBV7-6; clone size: once; J gene: TRBJ2-7; CDR3 protein: CASSSKTGRSYEQYF; CDR3 DNA: TGTGCCAGCAGCTCGAAAACCGGGAGATCCTACGAGCAGTACTTC
D gene: -; V gene: TRBV2; clone size: -; J gene: TRBJ2-1; CDR3 protein: CASSELGLTYNEQFF; CDR3 DNA: TGTGCCAGCAGTGAATTGGGCCTGACCTACAATGAGCAGTTCTTC
D gene: TRBD1; V gene: TRBV4-1; clone size: -; J gene: TRBJ1-5; CDR3 protein: CASSQDPDRGMGNQPQHF; CDR3 DNA: TGCGCCAGCAGCCAAGATCCGGACAGGGGAATGGGCAATCAGCCCCAGCATTTT
D gene: -; V gene: TRBV2; clone size: -; J gene: TRBJ1-1; CDR3 protein: CASSRRTSEAFF; CDR3 DNA: TGTGCCAGCAGCAGAAGGACATCTGAAGCTTTCTTT
D gene: -; V gene: TRBV11-1; clone size: -; J gene: TRBJ2-5; CDR3 protein: CASSRTDQATQYF; CDR3 DNA: TGTGCCAGCAGTAGGACAGATCAAGCGACCCAGTACTTC
D gene: TRBD1; V gene: TRBV10-3; clone size: -; J gene: TRBJ2-1; CDR3 protein: CAIRKGQGRVNNEQFF; CDR3 DNA: TGTGCCATCAGGAAGGGACAGGGGAGGGTCAACAATGAGCAGTTCTTC
D gene: -; V gene: TRBV5-1; clone size: once; J gene: TRBJ1-6; CDR3 protein: CASSLADGSPLHF; CDR3 DNA: TGCGCCAGCAGCTTGGCCGATGGATCACCCCTCCACTTT
D gene: -; V gene: TRBV5-5; clone size: -; J gene: TRBJ1-4; CDR3 protein: CASSPQGLTTNEKLFF; CDR3 DNA: TGTGCCAGCAGCCCACAGGGCCTTACAACTAATGAAAAACTGTTTTTT
D gene: TRBD1; V gene: TRBV19; clone size: -; J gene: TRBJ2-5; CDR3 protein: CASSRQGAKETQYF; CDR3 DNA: TGTGCCAGTAGTCGACAGGGGGCGAAAGAGACCCAGTACTTC
D gene: TRBD2; V gene: TRBV11-2; clone size: -; J gene: TRBJ2-1; CDR3 protein: CASAERESYNEQFF; CDR3 DNA: TGTGCCAGCGCCGAGCGGGAGTCTTACAATGAGCAGTTCTTC
D gene: TRBD2; V gene: TRBV19; clone size: -; J gene: TRBJ2-1; CDR3 protein: CASSVTGTSLYNEQFF; CDR3 DNA: TGTGCCAGTAGTGTGACCGGGACTAGCCTCTACAATGAGCAGTTCTTC
D gene: -; V gene: TRBV5-5; clone size: -; J gene: TRBJ2-7; CDR3 protein: CASSLGGRVEQYF; CDR3 DNA: TGTGCCAGCAGCTTGGGTGGCAGGGTCGAGCAGTACTTC
D gene: TRBD2; V gene: TRBV19; clone size: -; J gene: TRBJ2-1; CDR3 protein: CASSDRAGVSYNEQFF; CDR3 DNA: TGTGCCAGTAGTGACCGGGCGGGAGTTTCATACAATGAGCAGTTCTTC